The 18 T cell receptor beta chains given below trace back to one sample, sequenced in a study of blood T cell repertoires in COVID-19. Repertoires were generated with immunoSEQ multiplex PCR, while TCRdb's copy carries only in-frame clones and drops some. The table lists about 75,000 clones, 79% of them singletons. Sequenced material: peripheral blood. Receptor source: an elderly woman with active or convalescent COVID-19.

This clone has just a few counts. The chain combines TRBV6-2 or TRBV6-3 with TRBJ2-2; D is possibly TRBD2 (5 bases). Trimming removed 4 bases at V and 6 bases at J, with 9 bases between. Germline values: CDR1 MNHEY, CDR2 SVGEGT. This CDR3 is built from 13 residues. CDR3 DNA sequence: TGTGCCAGCAGTTTCAAACTAGCCGGGGAGCTGTTTTTT. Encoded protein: CASSFKLAGELFF.

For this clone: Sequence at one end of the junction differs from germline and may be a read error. CDR3 residues: CATSRMVSVTVDF. CDR3 bases: TGTGCCACCAGCAGAATGGTCTCGGTCACAGTTGATTTT. V is TRBV15 and J is TRBJ1-3; no reliable D call. Germline loops: CDR1 LNHNV, CDR2 YYDKDF (reference sequence). The CDR3 loop spans 13 amino acids. The full variable domain, in which reference TRBV15 and TRBJ1-3 provide the parts outside the CDR3, is DAMVIQNPRYQVTQFGKPVTLSCSQTLNHNVMYWYQQKSSQAPKLLFHYYDKDFNNEADTPDNFQSRRPNTSFCFLDIRSPGLGDTAMYLCATSRMVSVTVDFGEGSWLTVV.

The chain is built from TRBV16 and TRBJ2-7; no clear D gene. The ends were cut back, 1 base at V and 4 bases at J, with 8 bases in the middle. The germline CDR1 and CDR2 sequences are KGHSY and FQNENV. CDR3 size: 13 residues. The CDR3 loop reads CASSQFPDYEQYF. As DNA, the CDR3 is TGTGCCAGCAGCCAATTCCCAGATTACGAGCAGTACTTC.

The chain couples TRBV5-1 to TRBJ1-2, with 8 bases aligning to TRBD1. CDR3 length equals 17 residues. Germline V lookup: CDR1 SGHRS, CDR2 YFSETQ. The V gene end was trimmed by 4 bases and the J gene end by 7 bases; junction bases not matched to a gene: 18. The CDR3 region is CASSATGGQNYAPGYTF. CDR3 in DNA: TGCGCCAGCAGCGCCACAGGGGGACAGAACTATGCTCCTGGCTACACCTTC. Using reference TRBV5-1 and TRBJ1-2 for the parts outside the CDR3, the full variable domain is KAGVTQTPRYLIKTRGQQVTLSCSPISGHRSVSWYQQTPGQGLQFLFEYFSETQRNKGNFPGRFSGRQFSNSRSEMNVSTLELGDSALYLCASSATGGQNYAPGYTFGSGTRLTVV.

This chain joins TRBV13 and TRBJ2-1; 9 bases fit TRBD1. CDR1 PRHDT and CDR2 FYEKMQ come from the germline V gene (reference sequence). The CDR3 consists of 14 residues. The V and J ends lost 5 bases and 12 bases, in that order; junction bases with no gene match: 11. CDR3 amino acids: CASSNPGTGSLQFF. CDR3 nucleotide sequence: TGTGCCAGCAGCAACCCCGGGACAGGGTCCCTGCAGTTCTTC.

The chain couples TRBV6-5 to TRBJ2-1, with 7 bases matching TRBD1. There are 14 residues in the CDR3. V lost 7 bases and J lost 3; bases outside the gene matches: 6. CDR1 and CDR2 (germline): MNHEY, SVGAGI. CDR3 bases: TGTGCCAGCACCCGGGGACAGAACTACAATGAGCAGTTCTTC. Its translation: CASTRGQNYNEQFF.

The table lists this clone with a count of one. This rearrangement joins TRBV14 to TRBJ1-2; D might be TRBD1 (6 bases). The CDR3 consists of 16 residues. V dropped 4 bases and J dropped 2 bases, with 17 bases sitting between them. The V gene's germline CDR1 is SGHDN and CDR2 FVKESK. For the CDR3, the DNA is TGTGCCAGCAGCCCTATCCTGGGGGCGAAAAACTATGGCTACACCTTC. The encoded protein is CASSPILGAKNYGYTF.

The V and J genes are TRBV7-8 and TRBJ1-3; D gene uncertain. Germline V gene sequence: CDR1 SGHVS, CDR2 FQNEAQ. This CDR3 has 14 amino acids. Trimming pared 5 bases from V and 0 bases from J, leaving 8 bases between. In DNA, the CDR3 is TGTGCCAGCAGCCCCCAGATCTCTGGAAACACCATATATTTT. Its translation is CASSPQISGNTIYF.

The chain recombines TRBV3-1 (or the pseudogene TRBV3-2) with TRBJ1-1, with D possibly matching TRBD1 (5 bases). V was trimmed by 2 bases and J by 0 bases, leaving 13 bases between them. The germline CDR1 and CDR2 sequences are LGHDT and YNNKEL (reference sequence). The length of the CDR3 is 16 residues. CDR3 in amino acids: CASSQRTGVLNTEAFF. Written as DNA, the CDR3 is TGTGCCAGCAGCCAAAGAACAGGAGTTTTGAACACTGAAGCTTTCTTT.

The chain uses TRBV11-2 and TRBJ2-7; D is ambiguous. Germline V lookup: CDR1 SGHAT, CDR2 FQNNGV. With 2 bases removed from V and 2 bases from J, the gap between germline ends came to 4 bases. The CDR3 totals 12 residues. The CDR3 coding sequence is TGTGCCAGCAGCTTAAGCCCCTACGAGCAGTACTTC. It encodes CASSLSPYEQYF.

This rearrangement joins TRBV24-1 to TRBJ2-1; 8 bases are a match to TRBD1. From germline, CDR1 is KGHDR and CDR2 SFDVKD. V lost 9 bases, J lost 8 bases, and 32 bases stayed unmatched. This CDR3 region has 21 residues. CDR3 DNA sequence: TGTGCCACCCTCAGAGGGCAGGGAGTGTGGGACAGGCGGAGCCTACGGGATGAGCAGTTCTTC. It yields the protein CATLRGQGVWDRRSLRDEQFF.

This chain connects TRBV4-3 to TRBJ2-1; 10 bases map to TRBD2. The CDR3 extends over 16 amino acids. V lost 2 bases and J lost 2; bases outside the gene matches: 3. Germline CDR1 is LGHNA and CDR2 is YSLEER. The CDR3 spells CASSQIAGGTYNEQFF. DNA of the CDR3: TGCGCCAGCAGCCAAATAGCGGGAGGCACCTACAATGAGCAGTTCTTC.

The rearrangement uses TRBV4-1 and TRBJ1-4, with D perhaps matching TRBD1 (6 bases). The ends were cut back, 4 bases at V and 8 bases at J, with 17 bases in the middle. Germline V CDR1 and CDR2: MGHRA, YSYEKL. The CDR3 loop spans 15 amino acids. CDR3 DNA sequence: TGCGCCAGCAGCCTTAGGACAGTCGAGGCCGAAAAACTGTTTTTT. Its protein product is CASSLRTVEAEKLFF.

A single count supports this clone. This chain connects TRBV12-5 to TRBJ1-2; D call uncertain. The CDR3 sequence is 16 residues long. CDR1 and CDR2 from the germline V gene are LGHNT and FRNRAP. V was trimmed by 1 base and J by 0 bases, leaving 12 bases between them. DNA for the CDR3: TGTGCTAGTGGTTTGGATCTGGACTCGGCTAACTATGGCTACACCTTC. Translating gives CASGLDLDSANYGYTF.

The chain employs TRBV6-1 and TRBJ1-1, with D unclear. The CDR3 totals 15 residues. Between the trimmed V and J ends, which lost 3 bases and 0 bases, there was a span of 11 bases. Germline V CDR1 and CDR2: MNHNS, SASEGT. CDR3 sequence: CASSDYGRMNTEAFF. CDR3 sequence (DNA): TGTGCCAGCAGTGATTATGGGCGCATGAACACTGAAGCTTTCTTT.

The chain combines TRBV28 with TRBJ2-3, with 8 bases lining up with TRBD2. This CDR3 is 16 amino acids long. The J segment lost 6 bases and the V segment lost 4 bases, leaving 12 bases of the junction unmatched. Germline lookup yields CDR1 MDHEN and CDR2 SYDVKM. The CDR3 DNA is TGTGCCAGCAGTTCTTCAAGGACTAGCCCCCGGGATACGCAGTATTTT. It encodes CASSSSRTSPRDTQYF. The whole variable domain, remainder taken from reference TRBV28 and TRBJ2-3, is DVKVTQSSRYLVKRTGEKVFLECVQDMDHENMFWYRQDPGLGLRLIYFSYDVKMKEKGDIPEGYSVSREKKERFSLILESASTNQTSMYLCASSSSRTSPRDTQYFGPGTRLTVL.

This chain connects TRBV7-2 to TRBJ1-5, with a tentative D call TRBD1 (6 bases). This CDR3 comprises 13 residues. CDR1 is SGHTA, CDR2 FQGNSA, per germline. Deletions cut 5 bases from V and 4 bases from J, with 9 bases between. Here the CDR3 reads CASSLQGNQPQHF. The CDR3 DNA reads TGTGCCAGCAGCCTACAGGGTAATCAGCCCCAGCATTTT. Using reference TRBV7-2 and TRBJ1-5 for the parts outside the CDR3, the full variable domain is GAGVSQSPSNKVTEKGKDVELRCDPISGHTALYWYRQSLGQGLEFLIYFQGNSAPDKSGLPSDRFSAERTGGSVSTLTIQRTQQEDSAVYLCASSLQGNQPQHFGDGTRLSIL.

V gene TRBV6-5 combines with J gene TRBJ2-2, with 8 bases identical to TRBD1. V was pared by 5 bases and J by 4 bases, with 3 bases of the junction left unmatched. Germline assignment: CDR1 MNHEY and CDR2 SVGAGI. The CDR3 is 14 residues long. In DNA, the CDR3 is TGTGCCAGCAGTACGACAGGGGTCACCGGGGAGCTGTTTTTT. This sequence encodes CASSTTGVTGELFF.